The present TCR beta chain was sequenced within a study of cytomegalovirus exposure and HLA in healthy donors. Study observations and caveats: Among CMV-associated TCR beta chains, most appeared HLA-restricted in a later analysis. With high specificity and sensitivity, the classifier reportedly diagnosed cytomegalovirus status.

The ends lost 1 base at V and 5 bases at J; junction bases unmatched: 9. This CDR3 is built from 18 residues. From germline, CDR1 is LGHNA and CDR2 YSLEER. Primers: 60 Vbeta forward and 13 Jbeta reverse. As processed by the authors: Counted up in a later analysis, unique TCR beta chains came to about 80 million, with around 10 million shared. Libraries were prepared by immunoSEQ multiplex PCR; TCRdb keeps only in-frame clonotypes and omits some of them. V, J and clone size reflect that table, while D and trimming were determined from the DNA. The table lists 80,000 to 100,000 clones. Note on this clone: The antigen is not known.

The chain is built from TRBV4-3 and TRBJ2-3, with 13 bases matching TRBD2. The sample was PBMCs. The source of this sequence is a man over 45 in good health and CMV-seropositive. CDR3 nucleotides: TGCGCCAGCAGCCAAGGGACTAGCGGGAGTACGGTAGAAGATACGCAGTATTTT. This gives the protein CASSQGTSGSTVEDTQYF.